This T cell receptor (beta chain) was profiled in a study of breast tumors, draining lymph nodes, adjacent tissues. TCRdb itself ran the multiplex PCR reads through MiXCR, one entry per CDR3 protein. The table includes approximately 230,000 distinct CDR3 sequences, less than 45% detected once. The V gene's germline CDR1 is MDHEN and CDR2 SYDVKM. The CDR3 consists of 11 residues. The junction had 2 bases not matched to a gene; V was cut back by 5 bases and J by 10 bases. Findings of the study overall: Most tumor T cells seemingly derive from lymph node, then expand in tumor.

Axillary draining lymph nodes of breast cancer patients supplied the node samples. Concerning this clonotype: Its antigen is unidentified.

The chain employs TRBV28 and TRBJ2-1, with 7 bases aligning to TRBD2. Sequencing was carried out using axillary lymph node tissue. The receptor's source is a female donor with breast cancer. Some clones in this sample may be carry-over from other donors' samples. The CDR3 sequence: CASSREAEQFF. In DNA form, the CDR3 reads TGTGCCAGCAGTCGGGAGGCGGAGCAGTTCTTC.